The T cell receptor (beta chain) under discussion was sequenced for a study of T cell responses to AZD1222 COVID-19 vaccine. General observations from the study: Donors were mostly white British, more females; clonal diversity possibly underestimated. After the peak T cell response, and only then, were repertoires sampled.

Sequencing was performed with immunoSEQ multiplex PCR; in TCRdb, only in-frame clones are kept and a portion is missing. Here the sample spans tens of thousands of clones, 89% being singletons. Comments on this clone: The target antigen is unknown.

Germline V CDR1 and CDR2: LNHDA, SQIVND (reference sequence). Trimming stripped 6 bases from V and 1 base from J, with 16 bases between. This CDR3 region has 15 residues. The chain uses TRBV19 and TRBJ2-7, with D perhaps matching TRBD2 (6 bases). The receptor comes from an adult who received the AZD1222 COVID-19 vaccine. This specimen was peripheral blood, taken 28 days after the second AZD1222 dose. The CDR3 spells CASSLLAVGSYEQYF. Here the CDR3 DNA reads TGTGCCAGTAGCCTCTTAGCGGTCGGATCCTACGAGCAGTACTTC.